The 27 T cell receptor beta chains given below trace back to one sample, sequenced in a study of neoadjuvant nivolumab and ipilimumab in lung cancer. Sequencing used immunoSEQ multiplex PCR; TCRdb keeps in-frame clones, though not all of them. The sample lists about 4,600 clones; 60% to 80% were seen once. This specimen consisted of adjacent normal lung tissue, obtained after neoadjuvant nivolumab, alone or with ipilimumab, at or shortly before surgery. The receptors shown here come from an adult with non-small cell lung cancer.

The J gene is TRBJ2-1, the V gene TRBV28, with D tentatively TRBD2 (5 bases). V was cut by 2 bases and J by 10 bases, with 6 bases left in between. Germline V lookup: CDR1 MDHEN, CDR2 SYDVKM. The CDR3 length is 11 residues. The CDR3: CASSLGGEQFF. DNA for the CDR3: TGTGCCAGCAGTTTAGGAGGAGAGCAGTTCTTC.

This chain connects TRBV2 to TRBJ2-3; 7 bases fit TRBD2. Trimming at V came to 6 bases and at J to 3 bases, leaving 6 bases not matched to a gene. From germline, CDR1 is SNHLY and CDR2 FYNNEI. The CDR3 runs to 14 residues. The CDR3 nucleotides are TGTGCCAGCAGCCCCGGGGAGGGGACAGATACGCAGTATTTT. This sequence encodes CASSPGEGTDTQYF.

CDR3 loop: CASSQVRGYQETQYF. For the CDR3, the DNA is TGCGCCAGCAGCCAAGTCAGAGGCTACCAAGAGACCCAGTACTTC. The chain employs TRBV4-3 and TRBJ2-5; D gene uncertain. Germline V gives CDR1 LGHNA, CDR2 YSLEER. V lost 1 base, J lost 0 bases, and 9 bases lay in between. This CDR3 has 15 amino acids.

The chain is built from TRBV6-6 and TRBJ1-2; D may be TRBD1 (5 bases). CDR1 MNHNY and CDR2 SVGAGI come from the germline V gene (reference sequence). V lost 11 bases to trimming and J lost 4 bases, with 23 bases between them. This CDR3 is 15 amino acids long. The CDR3 loop is CASLPGQGSGYGYTF. CDR3 DNA sequence: TGTGCCTCACTTCCCGGGCAGGGTTCAGGCTATGGCTACACCTTC.

The V gene is TRBV9, the J gene TRBJ1-2; 8 nucleotides agree with TRBD1. CDR3 length: 14 amino acids. The germline V gene has CDR1 SGDLS and CDR2 YYNGEE. The V and J ends lost 2 bases and 2 bases, in that order; junction bases with no gene match: 2. CDR3 in amino acids: CASSVQGANYGYTF. The DNA of the CDR3 is TGTGCCAGCAGCGTTCAGGGGGCCAACTATGGCTACACCTTC.

This clone was seen only once. This chain uses TRBV6-5 with TRBJ1-1; D perhaps matches TRBD1 (5 bases). Looked up from germline, CDR1 is MNHEY and CDR2 is SVGAGI. Trimming removed 2 bases at V and 7 bases at J, with 11 bases between. This CDR3 contains 13 residues. The CDR3 coding sequence is TGTGCCAGCAGTTACGGGAGCAGGGATGAAGCTTTCTTT. It encodes CASSYGSRDEAFF.

The CDR3 spells CASSLTGDWSEAFF. CDR3 in DNA: TGTGCCAGCAGTTTGACAGGGGATTGGAGTGAAGCTTTCTTT. The chain is built from TRBV28 and TRBJ1-1; 8 bases match TRBD1. Per germline, CDR1 MDHEN and CDR2 SYDVKM. The CDR3 spans 14 residues. The J segment lost 7 bases and the V segment lost 3 bases, leaving 7 bases of the junction unmatched.

The chain has TRBV19 and TRBJ1-3, with D possibly TRBD1 on 6 matching bases. The CDR3 runs 15 residues. CDR1 is LNHDA and CDR2 is SQIVND in the germline V gene (reference sequence). Trimming shortened V by 5 bases and J by 0 bases, and 11 bases separated the two germline ends. CDR3 nucleotides: TGTGCCAGTAGTGGAGGACAGTCCTCTGGAAACACCATATATTTT. Encoded protein: CASSGGQSSGNTIYF.

This clone was picked up one time. The genes are TRBV29-1 and TRBJ1-1; 8 positions agree with TRBD1. CDR1 is SQVTM, CDR2 ANQGSEA, per germline. CDR3 size: 11 residues. V gave up 5 bases and J gave up 4 bases; unmatched junction bases: 0. CDR3 amino acids: CSVTGGTEAFF. Here the CDR3 DNA reads TGCAGCGTTACAGGGGGCACTGAAGCTTTCTTT.

The gene calls are TRBV6-5 and TRBJ2-2; no clear D. V dropped 6 bases and J dropped 0 bases, with 5 bases sitting between them. The CDR3 runs 13 residues. CDR1 is MNHEY, CDR2 SVGAGI, per germline. The CDR3 coding sequence is TGTGCCAGCAGACCGCCGAACACCGGGGAGCTGTTTTTT. Translation gives CASRPPNTGELFF.

The V call is TRBV11-2, the J call TRBJ2-7; 14 nucleotides agree with TRBD2. This CDR3 has 16 residues. Germline V gives CDR1 SGHAT, CDR2 FQNNGV. The junction had 7 bases not matched to a gene; V was cut back by 5 bases and J by 4 bases. This CDR3 is CASSPLTSGGAYEQYV. The CDR3 coding sequence is TGTGCCAGCAGCCCCCTGACTAGCGGGGGGGCGTACGAGCAGTACGTC.

V usage is TRBV7-9 and J usage is TRBJ2-3; 10 positions agree with TRBD2. Germline assignment: CDR1 SEHNR and CDR2 FQNEAQ (reference sequence). V lost 5 bases and J lost 5; bases outside the gene matches: 7. The CDR3 has 15 amino acids. CDR3 in DNA: TGTGCCAGCAGCCTAAAGCGGGGGGGCATAGATACGCAGTATTTT. Its protein product is CASSLKRGGIDTQYF. The variable domain in full, completed from reference TRBV7-9 and TRBJ2-3, reads DTGVSQNPRHKITKRGQNVTFRCDPISEHNRLYWYRQTLGQGPEFLTYFQNEAQLEKSRLLSDRFSAERPKGSFSTLEIQRTEQGDSAMYLCASSLKRGGIDTQYFGPGTRLTVL.

The chain carries TRBV6-5 and TRBJ2-3, with TRBD2 identical over 10 bases. The junction had 5 bases not matched to a gene; V was cut back by 5 bases and J by 6 bases. The germline V gene encodes CDR1 MNHEY and CDR2 SVGAGI. The CDR3 loop spans 14 amino acids. CDR3 in amino acids: CASSRTSGYDTQYF. The CDR3 nucleotides are TGTGCCAGCAGTCGGACTAGCGGTTACGATACGCAGTATTTT.

This clone has only a few counts. This chain uses TRBV5-1 with TRBJ2-7, with TRBD1 matching over 7 bases. V gave up 9 bases and J gave up 0 bases; unmatched junction bases: 12. Germline CDR1 is SGHRS and CDR2 is YFSETQ. This CDR3 is built from 15 residues. The CDR3 nucleotides read TGCGCCACCAAGGCTGGACAGGCGCTCTCCTACGAGCAGTACTTC. Protein: CATKAGQALSYEQYF.

J is TRBJ2-3 and V is TRBV19; D could derive from TRBD1 or TRBD2 (5 bases each). The CDR3 runs 15 residues. V gave up 5 bases and J gave up 4 bases, with 16 bases separating them. CDR1 is LNHDA and CDR2 is SQIVND in the germline V gene (reference sequence). Written as DNA, the CDR3 is TGTGCCAGTAGTCTTGGGGCAGGGCGGGCAGATACGCAGTATTTT. Translating gives CASSLGAGRADTQYF.

V is TRBV7-8 and J is TRBJ2-5, with 16 bases matching TRBD2. Trimming at V came to 3 bases and at J to 2 bases, leaving 0 bases not matched to a gene. The length of the CDR3 is 16 residues. Germline V CDR1 and CDR2: SGHVS, FQNEAQ. CDR3 bases: TGTGCCAGCAGCTTGGGACTAGCGGGGGGGCAAGAGACCCAGTACTTC. Translating it yields CASSLGLAGGQETQYF.

This chain links TRBV25-1 with TRBJ2-1; TRBD1 matches at 8 bases. CDR1 MGHDK and CDR2 SYGVNS come from the germline V gene. The CDR3 is made up of 16 amino acids. With V trimmed by 0 bases and J by 13 bases, 14 bases remained unmatched. For the CDR3, the DNA is TGTGCCAGCAGTGAATACTCCCACGGACAGGGCAACCGACAGTTCTTC. This sequence encodes CASSEYSHGQGNRQFF.

The table lists this clone with a few counts. The chain is built from TRBV18 and TRBJ2-7; D may correspond to TRBD1 or TRBD2 (5 bases each). The germline CDR1 and CDR2 sequences are KGHSH and LQKENI. The CDR3 is made up of 14 amino acids. Trimming stripped 1 base from V and 4 bases from J, with 11 bases between. CDR3 sequence reads: CASSPQQGEYEQYF. Written as DNA, the CDR3 is TGTGCCAGCTCACCACAGCAGGGAGAGTACGAGCAGTACTTC.

This clone occurred a few times. One junction end does not reproduce the germline sequence, and a read error may be involved. The genes are TRBV2 and TRBJ1-5, with 10 nucleotides matching TRBD1. CDR3 length: 15 amino acids. Germline CDR1 SNHLY, CDR2 FYNNEI. CDR3 bases: TGTGCAAGCAGGAGCGGGACAGGGGACAATCAGCCCCAGCATTTT. This sequence encodes CASRSGTGDNQPQHF.

The V call is TRBV5-5, the J call TRBJ2-6; the D is unclear. Trimming took 5 bases from V and 5 from J, leaving 17 bases between them. This CDR3 is 16 amino acids long. Germline CDR1 reads SGHKS; CDR2 reads YYEKEE (reference sequence). CDR3 sequence (DNA): TGTGCCAGCAGAGTCCTCGCACAAAGTCGGGCCAACGTCCTGACTTTC. Protein sequence: CASRVLAQSRANVLTF.

The chain links TRBV7-9 to TRBJ1-2; no reliable D call. The ends were cut back, 1 base at V and 4 bases at J, with 13 bases in the middle. This CDR3 is built from 15 residues. The germline CDR1 and CDR2 sequences are SEHNR and FQNEAQ (reference sequence). CDR3 residues: CASSLEFGELYGYTF. DNA for the CDR3: TGTGCCAGCAGCTTAGAATTTGGGGAACTCTATGGCTACACCTTC.

The chain links TRBV7-2 to TRBJ1-6; perhaps TRBD1 as D (5 bases). V was clipped by 5 bases and J by 7 bases, with 9 bases between them. The CDR3 runs to 13 residues. From germline, CDR1 is SGHTA and CDR2 FQGNSA. The CDR3 here is CASSLWTNSPLHF. DNA for the CDR3: TGTGCCAGCAGCCTCTGGACAAATTCACCCCTCCACTTT.

The chain carries TRBV27 and TRBJ1-4; 9 bases align to TRBD1. This CDR3 has 15 amino acids. J lost 6 bases, V lost 6 bases, and 8 bases had no gene match. Germline-derived CDR1 and CDR2 are MNHEY and SMNVEV (reference sequence). The CDR3 sequence: CASSTTGGIDEKLFF. CDR3 nucleotides: TGTGCCAGCAGCACGACAGGGGGGATCGATGAAAAACTGTTTTTT.

CDR3 loop: CASGALSHSNQPQHF. CDR3 in DNA: TGTGCCAGCGGAGCGCTCAGCCATAGCAATCAGCCCCAGCATTTT. The V gene is TRBV5-5, the J gene TRBJ1-5; D not resolved. The V end lost 7 bases, the J end lost 0 bases, and 14 bases lay between the germline ends. Germline V gene data show CDR1 as SGHKS and CDR2 as YYEKEE (reference sequence). The length of the CDR3 is 15 residues.

V usage is TRBV25-1 and J usage is TRBJ1-2; 10 positions match TRBD1. This CDR3 contains 16 residues. The trim removed 2 bases at V and 4 bases at J, leaving 7 bases unmatched. Germline V gives CDR1 MGHDK, CDR2 SYGVNS. CDR3 nucleotides: TGTGCCAGCAGTGAAGCCGGGACAGGGGCCCTCTATGGCTACACCTTC. Encoded protein: CASSEAGTGALYGYTF.

This chain uses TRBV5-6 with TRBJ1-2; D not certain. Germline CDR1 is SGHDT and CDR2 is YYEEEE. The CDR3 length is 13 residues. V gave up 0 bases and J gave up 4 bases, with 7 bases separating them. CDR3: CASSLAGSYGYTF. CDR3 coding DNA: TGTGCCAGCAGCTTGGCGGGGTCCTATGGCTACACCTTC.

The CDR3 DNA reads as TGTGCCAGCAGTTTACAGGGCTCTGGGGCCAACGTCCTGACTTTC. Translation gives CASSLQGSGANVLTF. The rearrangement joins TRBV28 to TRBJ2-6; D is possibly TRBD1 (5 bases). V lost 2 bases, J lost 0 bases, and 5 bases lay in between. The CDR3 length is 15 residues. The germline V gene encodes CDR1 MDHEN and CDR2 SYDVKM.